This TCR beta chain was documented in a study of CD8+ T cells in alopecia areata (dated by TCRdb to the late 2010s). As for the study more broadly: The treated patients took part in an open-label pilot trial in which moderate-to-severe alopecia areata was treated with oral tofacitinib at 5 to 10 mg twice daily. Patients received tofacitinib for 6 to 18 months and were then followed off drug for 6 months to check for delayed response and recurrence. High-throughput TCRbeta sequencing was used to examine T cell clonal expansion in alopecia areata in both the C3H/HeJ mouse model and human patients. In humans, TCRbeta sequencing was performed on scalp tissue and on sorted CD4+ and CD8+ peripheral blood T cells from healthy controls and from patients with patchy or totalis/universalis alopecia areata. Biopsies were taken from tofacitinib-treated patients at baseline and at 4 and 24 weeks of treatment, and a later scalp biopsy was taken in several of the tofacitinib-treated patients. Scalp clonality was compared across normal scalp (n=4), patchy alopecia areata scalp (n=8), and alopecia totalis/universalis scalp (n=8). RNA came from the PAXgene miRNA kit for fixed scalp, the miRNeasy kit for PBMCs, and the RNeasy kit for mouse skin. immunoSEQ multiplex PCR using 35 Vbeta forward primers and 13 Jbeta reverse primers was used to amplify TCRbeta CDR3 regions.

As for this clone: Its antigen is unknown. There are no base qualities to consult, and no much larger clone falls within one base.

From alopecia areata patients, peripheral blood was collected along with lesional scalp punch biopsies. Human scalp biopsies were immediately fixed in PAXgene tissue containers. Preparation of the library involved the immunoSEQ multiplex PCR assay. For TCR sequencing, RNA was extracted from every sample and reverse transcribed into cDNA to serve as template. First-strand cDNA was synthesized using SuperScript III with a 2:1 mix of oligo-dT and random hexamers. A synthetic immune receptor repertoire was used to measure amplification bias, and any remaining bias was corrected computationally. The authors' analysis ran thus. Raw reads were preprocessed to remove errors, and CDR3 was defined according to IMGT conventions as the region from the conserved cysteine to phenylalanine. Clonality was computed as 1 minus the Shannon entropy, with the entropy normalized by log2 of the number of productive unique TCRs. Whether scalp clones were CD4 or CD8 was inferred by matching scalp TCRbeta sequences against CD4 and CD8 repertoires sorted from blood. TCRdb's version of the immuneACCESS table is confined to in-frame rearrangements and falls short of the full clone set. An unresolved V gene accounts for under half of the shortfall where checked; the remainder is of unknown origin. Clone size and the V and J calls come from that table; the DNA yielded D and trimming. The sample yields roughly 5,700 clones; 60% were counted once. Clones ranked in the top ten supply roughly 13% of the sample.

What the authors observed across the whole study: Compared with normal scalp, lesional scalp had higher clonality and more expanded CD8+ clones, particularly in alopecia totalis/universalis, a pattern that suggests antigenic drive. Scalp TCR repertoire analysis is complicated because resident alphabeta T cells in normal human skin are also sequenced, whereas mouse skin is dominated by gammadelta T cells. Shared TCR sequences between patients were less evident than in mice, which may be partly attributable to HLA diversity in the patient population.

Sequencing was done on a sample of skin. The receptor comes from a human donor with alopecia areata.

The DNA reads TGTGCCAGCAGCAACCCAGATACGCAGTATTTT. This encodes CASSNPDTQYF. In this chain, TRBV11-2 is recombined with TRBJ2-3; confidence is insufficient to name the D gene. From the germline V gene, CDR1 is SGHAT and CDR2 is FQNNGV. V gives up 5 bases and J gives up 4 bases, and the segment between their germline ends measures 4 bases. Including the terminal cysteine and phenylalanine, the CDR3 comprises 11 residues. Only CDR3 DNA is held: 33 bases, read in frame from base 1. Reference TRBV11-2 and TRBJ2-3 proteins supply the regions before and after the CDR3; the full variable domain is: EAGVAQSPRYKIIEKRQSVAFWCNPISGHATLYWYQQILGQGPKLLIQFQNNGVVDDSQLPKDRFSAERLKGVDSTLKIQPAKLEDSAVYLCASSNPDTQYFGPGTRLTVL.